This T cell receptor (beta chain) was obtained from a study of cytomegalovirus exposure and HLA in healthy donors. V lost 5 bases, J lost 7 bases, and 9 bases stayed unmatched. CDR3 length equals 16 residues. Germline V lookup: CDR1 SNHLY, CDR2 FYNNEI. The PCR ran on 60 Vbeta and 13 Jbeta primers. This table comes from immunoSEQ multiplex PCR, and its TCRdb copy is limited to in-frame clones, with some not included. Of about 160,000 clones in the sample, 65% to 80% were seen once. The sample was PBMCs. This receptor was taken from a man between 18 and 35 years old in good health and CMV-seropositive. This chain connects TRBV2 to TRBJ2-1, with 12 bases aligning to TRBD2. The CDR3 sequence is CASSTLAGGPGNEQFF. CDR3 coding DNA: TGTGCCAGCAGTACTCTAGCGGGAGGGCCGGGAAATGAGCAGTTCTTC. Full variable domain (outside the CDR3, taken from reference TRBV2 and TRBJ2-1): EPEVTQTPSHQVTQMGQEVILRCVPISNHLYFYWYRQILGQKVEFLVSFYNNEISEKSEIFDDQFSVERPDGSNFTLKIRSTKLEDSAMYFCASSTLAGGPGNEQFFGPGTRLTVL.